Each of the 21 T cell receptor beta chains below was sequenced from the same sample in a study of shared clonotypes between healthy human individuals. Sequencing was performed with immunoSEQ multiplex PCR; in TCRdb, only in-frame clones are kept and a portion is missing. The table includes some 2,400,000 clones, approximately 95% detected once. The sequencing sample was made of naive CD4+ T cells sorted from blood. Subset denoted: CD45RA+ positively selected. These TCRs come from a man in his late teens or twenties in good health.

V gene TRBV21-1 combines with J gene TRBJ1-4; the listed D gene, TRBD1, was not tested against the DNA. TRBV21-1 is annotated as a pseudogene. The CDR3 totals 14 residues. CDR3 in DNA: TGTGCCAGCAGCAAAGCCAGGGATAATGAAAAACTGTTTTTT. Translated: CASSKARDNEKLFF.

The chain couples TRBV10-3 to TRBJ1-1, with D perhaps matching TRBD1 (5 bases). Germline CDR1 ENHRY, CDR2 SYGVKD. There are 12 residues in the CDR3. Trimming took 6 bases from V and 8 from J, leaving 13 bases between them. The chain's CDR3 is CAISVGTPEAFF. The CDR3 DNA follows: TGTGCCATCAGCGTTGGGACGCCAGAAGCTTTCTTT.

The chain has TRBV28 and TRBJ2-7; D remains ambiguous. Germline V lookup: CDR1 MDHEN, CDR2 SYDVKM. V was cut by 7 bases and J by 0 bases, with 7 bases left in between. The CDR3 is 12 amino acids. This CDR3 reads CASTESSYEQYF. CDR3 bases: TGTGCCAGCACCGAGAGCTCCTACGAGCAGTACTTC.

The CDR3 region is CASSQWTYTDTQYF. The CDR3 DNA is TGTGCCAGCAGTCAATGGACGTACACAGATACGCAGTATTTT. The chain combines TRBV28 with TRBJ2-3; the D is unclear. CDR3 length: 14 residues. Trimming took off 5 bases at V and 2 bases at J, with 11 bases between the two ends. Germline V gives CDR1 MDHEN, CDR2 SYDVKM.

V usage is TRBV27 and J usage is TRBJ2-5; perhaps TRBD2 as D (6 bases). CDR3 length: 13 residues. Trimming took off 6 bases at V and 4 bases at J, with 12 bases between the two ends. CDR1 is MNHEY and CDR2 is SMNVEV in the germline V gene (reference sequence). The CDR3 nucleotides read TGTGCCAGCAGACGAGCCGGGAGAGAGACCCAGTACTTC. Translation: CASRRAGRETQYF.

The rearrangement links TRBV7-9 to TRBJ2-7; D may be TRBD1 or TRBD2 (5 bases each). Trimming removed 4 bases at V and 3 bases at J, with 13 bases between. The CDR3 loop spans 14 amino acids. The germline V gene encodes CDR1 SEHNR and CDR2 FQNEAQ (reference sequence). CDR3 sequence reads: CASSSPGTFYEQYF. CDR3 nucleotide sequence: TGTGCCAGCAGCTCCCCCGGGACCTTCTACGAGCAGTACTTC.

V and J are TRBV27 and TRBJ2-7, with 10 bases matching TRBD1. Germline CDR1 reads MNHEY; CDR2 reads SMNVEV (reference sequence). This CDR3 has 15 amino acids. The V gene end was trimmed by 3 bases and the J gene end by 3 bases; junction bases not matched to a gene: 5. CDR3 residues: CASSFLRTGGYEQYF. CDR3 coding DNA: TGTGCCAGCAGTTTTCTAAGGACAGGGGGCTACGAGCAGTACTTC.

This chain connects TRBV6-5 to TRBJ2-7; TRBD2 agrees at 12 bases. The CDR3 is 15 residues long. V was pared by 7 bases and J by 1 base, with 5 bases of the junction left unmatched. Germline V CDR1 and CDR2: MNHEY, SVGAGI. The CDR3, as DNA: TGTGCCAGCACTGCACTAGCGGGGGGTTCCTACGAGCAGTACTTC. Amino acids: CASTALAGGSYEQYF.

J is TRBJ2-1 and V is TRBV4-3; D possibly corresponds to TRBD2 (5 bases). The CDR3 covers 15 residues. The germline V and J ends were trimmed by 0 bases and 3 bases, with 9 bases remaining between them. The V gene's germline CDR1 is LGHNA and CDR2 YSLEER. The CDR3 DNA is TGCGCCAGCAGCCAAGATGGACTGGACTACAATGAGCAGTTCTTC. This translates into CASSQDGLDYNEQFF.

In this sample, this clone turned up a few times. Other DNA sequences of this sample code for an identical CDR3. This sequence joins TRBV7-6 and TRBJ1-5, with D unresolved. Trimming removed 5 bases at V and 2 bases at J, with 7 bases between. Germline CDR1 reads SGHVS; CDR2 reads FNYEAQ. The CDR3 runs 13 residues. CDR3 coding DNA: TGTGCCAGCAGCGCCGATGGCAATCAGCCCCAGCATTTT. Amino acids: CASSADGNQPQHF.

The chain has TRBV10-3 and TRBJ2-3; TRBD2 matches 9 bases. Trimming cost V 1 base and J 7 bases; bases outside gene matches: 6. CDR1 and CDR2 (germline): ENHRY, SYGVKD. The CDR3 consists of 15 residues. The CDR3 region is CAISELAGASNTQYF. CDR3 DNA: TGTGCCATCAGTGAGTTAGCGGGGGCCTCGAATACGCAGTATTTT.

V and J are TRBV5-4 and TRBJ2-1, with D possibly matching TRBD1 (6 bases). The germline gives CDR1 SGHNT, CDR2 YYREEE (reference sequence). The CDR3 is made up of 15 amino acids. V lost 3 bases and J 0 bases, leaving 10 bases between the germline ends. The CDR3 region is CASSSQGSSYNEQFF. The CDR3 DNA is TGTGCCAGCAGCTCCCAGGGGAGCTCCTACAATGAGCAGTTCTTC.

In regard to this clone: The sample carries other DNA sequences with the same CDR3. The gene calls are TRBV2 and TRBJ1-1; D not certain. The CDR3 spans 11 residues. From germline, CDR1 is SNHLY and CDR2 FYNNEI. Trimming took off 5 bases at V and 2 bases at J, with 3 bases between the two ends. The CDR3 here is CASSLNTEAFF. For the CDR3, the DNA is TGTGCCAGCAGTCTTAACACTGAAGCTTTCTTT.

CDR3 nucleotide sequence: TGTGCCATCTCTACCTTGGGTGAGCAGTTCTTC. Translating gives CAISTLGEQFF. This chain links TRBV6-1 with TRBJ2-1, with no clear D. Trimming took 10 bases from V and 9 from J, leaving 13 bases between them. The CDR3 is 11 amino acids. CDR1 and CDR2 (germline): MNHNS, SASEGT.

The rearrangement joins TRBV5-1 to TRBJ2-3; D may be TRBD2 (7 bases). The length of the CDR3 is 15 residues. Germline V gene sequence: CDR1 SGHRS, CDR2 YFSETQ. Trimming took 5 bases from V and 1 from J, leaving 14 bases between them. The chain's CDR3 is CASRGGGVGTDTQYF. Written as DNA, the CDR3 is TGCGCCAGCAGAGGGGGAGGGGTCGGCACAGATACGCAGTATTTT.

The sample holds a few counts of this clone. The same CDR3 is also encoded by other DNA sequences in this sample. The V call is TRBV28, the J call TRBJ1-5, with TRBD1 identical over 9 bases. CDR3 length: 14 residues. J gave up 7 bases and V 5 bases, and 6 bases lay outside the gene matches. The germline CDR1 and CDR2 sequences are MDHEN and SYDVKM. CDR3 sequence reads: CASSPGQGRQPQHF. CDR3 sequence (DNA): TGTGCCAGCAGTCCGGGACAGGGACGACAGCCCCAGCATTTT.

The chain carries TRBV19 and TRBJ1-2; D perhaps matches TRBD1 (5 bases). Germline V gives CDR1 LNHDA, CDR2 SQIVND (reference sequence). This CDR3 is built from 16 residues. V shed 7 bases and J shed 3 bases, with 21 bases lying between them. CDR3 DNA: TGTGCCAGTATCCCTCCACCCCAGACAGCCTACTATGGCTACACCTTC. Protein product: CASIPPPQTAYYGYTF.

This chain links TRBV10-3 with TRBJ2-2, with D perhaps given as TRBD1 or TRBD2 (7 bases each). The germline V gene has CDR1 ENHRY and CDR2 SYGVKD. This CDR3 spans 15 amino acids. The germline V and J ends were trimmed by 3 bases and 3 bases, with 11 bases remaining between them. This CDR3 is CAISDRGGYTGELFF. Written as DNA, the CDR3 is TGTGCCATCAGTGACAGGGGGGGATACACCGGGGAGCTGTTTTTT.

The gene calls are TRBV27 and TRBJ2-2, with 7 nucleotides matching TRBD1. J was trimmed by 6 bases and V by 6 bases; bases with no gene match: 4. Looked up from germline, CDR1 is MNHEY and CDR2 is SMNVEV (reference sequence). This CDR3 region has 13 residues. As DNA, the CDR3 is TGTGCCAGCAGGCCAGGGGGTCCCGGGGAGCTGTTTTTT. It is translated as CASRPGGPGELFF.

This chain uses TRBV2 with TRBJ1-3; the D is unclear. V gave up 10 bases and J gave up 0 bases, with 22 bases separating them. The CDR3 is 17 amino acids. Germline assignment: CDR1 SNHLY and CDR2 FYNNEI. CDR3 sequence (DNA): TGTGCCATCCTTATCCCCGAGGGCCCTAGCTCTGGAAACACCATATATTTT. Amino acids: CAILIPEGPSSGNTIYF.

This chain connects TRBV5-4 to TRBJ1-1, with a possible D match to TRBD1 (6 bases). V was cut by 5 bases and J by 1 base, with 12 bases left in between. There are 14 residues in the CDR3. The germline CDR1 and CDR2 sequences are SGHNT and YYREEE (reference sequence). In DNA form, the CDR3 reads TGTGCCAGCAGTACAGGGAACTGGAACACTGAAGCTTTCTTT. Translating gives CASSTGNWNTEAFF.